These 28 T cell receptor beta chains share one sample of origin, sequenced in a study of T cells in Graves' hyperthyroidism and ophthalmopathy. Authors of the study amplified TCR beta CDR3 regions from RNA transcripts. Carried out on the TCR CDR3, a first-round RT-PCR used the HTBI primer set. MiXCR, applied by TCRdb to the multiplex PCR reads, yields one record per CDR3 protein. The sample shows 500,000 to 650,000 distinct CDR3 sequences, 17% of them seen only once. Sequenced material: blood. These receptors were obtained from a woman younger than 30 with Graves' ophthalmopathy.

There are many counts of this clonotype. This chain links TRBV2 with TRBJ2-5; D call uncertain. The germline V and J ends were trimmed by 7 bases and 5 bases, with 5 bases remaining between them. The CDR3 covers 10 residues. Germline assignment: CDR1 SNHLY and CDR2 FYNNEI. CDR3 DNA: TGTGCCAGCAAAAGGGAGACCCAGTACTTC. This translates into CASKRETQYF.

In this sample, this clonotype turned up once. This rearrangement joins TRBV3-1 to TRBJ1-6; D may be TRBD1 (6 bases). This CDR3 spans 15 amino acids. Per germline, CDR1 LGHDT and CDR2 YNNKEL (reference sequence). Deletions cut 4 bases from V and 7 bases from J, with 14 bases between. This chain's CDR3 is CASSRDTGRNSPLHF. CDR3 DNA: TGTGCCAGCAGCCGAGATACAGGGAGGAATTCACCCCTCCACTTT. The full variable domain, rest sourced from reference TRBV3-1 and TRBJ1-6, is DTAVSQTPKYLVTQMGNDKSIKCEQNLGHDTMYWYKQDSKKFLKIMFSYNNKELIINETVPNRFSPKSPDKAHLNLHINSLELGDSAVYFCASSRDTGRNSPLHFGNGTRLTVT.

Only one count was recorded for this clonotype. This may arise from a read error, as a much more abundant clone is one base away. This chain links TRBV12-3 or TRBV12-4 with TRBJ2-7; D is possibly TRBD2 (6 bases). The ends were cut back, 6 bases at V and 7 bases at J, with 22 bases in the middle. This CDR3 is built from 15 residues. The CDR3 nucleotides are TGTGCCAGCAGCCAAGACACACATTCCCTAGCGGAGCAGTACTTC. It translates to CASSQDTHSLAEQYF.

There are a few counts of this clonotype. DNA for the CDR3: TGCAGCGGGGCCAGAACTGAAGCTTTCTTT. This sequence encodes CSGARTEAFF. V gene TRBV29-1 combines with J gene TRBJ1-1; D gene unclear. Trimming left V 7 bases short and J 5 bases short, with 8 bases between. Germline values: CDR1 SQVTM, CDR2 ANQGSEA. The CDR3 length is 10 residues.

With respect to this clonotype: Given a much more abundant clone one base away, this may be a read error. The chain combines TRBV27 with TRBJ1-2, with a possible D match to TRBD1 (6 bases). Deletions cut 3 bases from V and 7 bases from J, with 21 bases between. This CDR3 is built from 16 residues. The germline V gene encodes CDR1 MNHEY and CDR2 SMNVEV (reference sequence). The CDR3 sequence: CASSFSTATGQSGYTF. In nucleotides, the CDR3 is TGTGCCAGCAGTTTCTCTACTGCAACTGGACAGTCTGGCTACACCTTC.

This clonotype has ten or more counts. The V gene is TRBV28, the J gene TRBJ2-5, with 8 bases matching TRBD2. The CDR3 loop spans 14 amino acids. Germline V gives CDR1 MDHEN, CDR2 SYDVKM. After removal of 3 bases from V and 5 bases from J, the junction contained 5 bases not matched to a gene. The CDR3 DNA sequence: TGTGCCAGCAGTTTGCAGCGGGAGTGGGAGACCCAGTACTTC. Translation: CASSLQREWETQYF. Full variable domain (missing parts from reference TRBV28 and TRBJ2-5): DVKVTQSSRYLVKRTGEKVFLECVQDMDHENMFWYRQDPGLGLRLIYFSYDVKMKEKGDIPEGYSVSREKKERFSLILESASTNQTSMYLCASSLQREWETQYFGPGTRLLVL.

The genes are TRBV28 and TRBJ1-6, with 8 bases that match TRBD1. This CDR3 is 14 amino acids long. The ends lost 5 bases at V and 8 bases at J; junction bases unmatched: 5. The germline V gene has CDR1 MDHEN and CDR2 SYDVKM. CDR3 protein: CASSGTGHYSPLHF. CDR3 DNA sequence: TGTGCCAGCAGTGGGACAGGCCATTATTCACCCCTCCACTTT. Drawing the rest from reference TRBV28 and TRBJ1-6, the complete variable domain is DVKVTQSSRYLVKRTGEKVFLECVQDMDHENMFWYRQDPGLGLRLIYFSYDVKMKEKGDIPEGYSVSREKKERFSLILESASTNQTSMYLCASSGTGHYSPLHFGNGTRLTVT.

This clonotype was detected ten times or more. This rearrangement joins TRBV2 to TRBJ1-5, with 8 nucleotides matching TRBD1. Germline V gene lookup returns CDR1 SNHLY and CDR2 FYNNEI. The CDR3 spans 15 residues. The V and J ends lost 6 bases and 7 bases, in that order; junction bases with no gene match: 11. The DNA for the CDR3 is TGTGCCAGCAGCCAACCCGGACAGGGAGGACAGCCCCAGCATTTT. Residues: CASSQPGQGGQPQHF.

V usage is TRBV20-1 and J usage is TRBJ1-6; 8 nucleotides line up with TRBD1. Germline-derived CDR1 and CDR2 are DFQATT and SNEGSKA (reference sequence). The J segment lost 0 bases and the V segment lost 2 bases, leaving 6 bases of the junction unmatched. There are 17 residues in the CDR3. The DNA for the CDR3 is TGCAGTGCTAGACAGGGGGCGACGAGCTCCTATAATTCACCCCTCCACTTT. It codes for CSARQGATSSYNSPLHF.

The CDR3 DNA follows: TGTGCCAGTAGCCGTGGGACCGTCGACTATGGCTACACCTTC. This translates into CASSRGTVDYGYTF. This chain links TRBV19 with TRBJ1-2, with D possibly being TRBD1 (5 bases). V gave up 6 bases and J gave up 3 bases, with 14 bases separating them. The germline V gene encodes CDR1 LNHDA and CDR2 SQIVND (reference sequence). There are 14 residues in the CDR3.

In this sample, this clonotype turned up many times. The rearrangement joins TRBV28 to TRBJ2-7; D might be TRBD2 (6 bases). The CDR3 is 16 amino acids. V lost 6 bases, J lost 6 bases, and 24 bases lay in between. Germline V gene lookup returns CDR1 MDHEN and CDR2 SYDVKM. CDR3 bases: TGTGCCAGCAGACCGACCGGGACTGGATGGGCCTCCGAGCAGTACTTC. Its protein product is CASRPTGTGWASEQYF.

The chain links TRBV28 to TRBJ2-1, with a weak D call TRBD2 (5 bases). Germline V lookup: CDR1 MDHEN, CDR2 SYDVKM. The V end lost 3 bases, the J end lost 4 bases, and 13 bases lay between the germline ends. The CDR3 contains 15 residues. CDR3 coding DNA: TGTGCCAGCAGTTTCAAGTCGCGGGCGTACAATGAGCAGTTCTTC. It encodes CASSFKSRAYNEQFF.

Ten or more counts support this clonotype. The rearrangement joins TRBV2 to TRBJ2-2; D call uncertain. The CDR3 consists of 13 residues. The V and J ends lost 7 bases and 4 bases respectively, with 10 bases between them. CDR1 is SNHLY and CDR2 is FYNNEI in the germline V gene. The CDR3 bases are TGTGCCAGCAAAGGGTACACCACCGGGGAGCTGTTTTTT. This translates into CASKGYTTGELFF.

This clonotype appeared a few times. The chain couples TRBV4-2 to TRBJ1-2; D is perhaps TRBD1 (5 bases). The CDR3 totals 15 residues. Between the trimmed V and J ends, which lost 0 bases and 3 bases, there was a span of 11 bases. The germline CDR1 and CDR2 sequences are LGHNA and YNFKEQ. The CDR3 DNA is TGTGCCAGCAGCCAAGATGGCAGGGCGGACTATGGCTACACCTTC. It encodes CASSQDGRADYGYTF.

This clonotype was seen only a few times. This sequence joins TRBV2 and TRBJ1-5, with 12 bases fitting TRBD1. The germline V gene encodes CDR1 SNHLY and CDR2 FYNNEI. The CDR3 is made up of 17 amino acids. V lost 1 base and J lost 3; bases outside the gene matches: 4. The CDR3 region is CASSEVGQGANNQPQHF. As DNA, the CDR3 is TGTGCCAGCAGTGAAGTGGGACAGGGGGCGAACAATCAGCCCCAGCATTTT. Supplemented by reference TRBV2 and TRBJ1-5, the full variable domain reads EPEVTQTPSHQVTQMGQEVILRCVPISNHLYFYWYRQILGQKVEFLVSFYNNEISEKSEIFDDQFSVERPDGSNFTLKIRSTKLEDSAMYFCASSEVGQGANNQPQHFGDGTRLSIL.

The table lists this clonotype with a few counts. The chain links TRBV28 to TRBJ1-5; unclear D gene. Germline V gene lookup returns CDR1 MDHEN and CDR2 SYDVKM. There are 15 residues in the CDR3. Trimming took 5 bases from V and 4 from J, leaving 15 bases between them. The CDR3 DNA follows: TGTGCCAGCAGTCTACTCCAAGTTCAGAATCAGCCCCAGCATTTT. It specifies CASSLLQVQNQPQHF.

This chain joins TRBV3-1 and TRBJ1-2; D is uncertain. Trimming cost V 4 bases and J 8 bases, with 11 bases left between them. From germline, CDR1 is LGHDT and CDR2 YNNKEL (reference sequence). The CDR3 runs to 12 residues. CDR3 sequence reads: CASSPTIGGYTF. DNA of the CDR3: TGTGCCAGCAGCCCGACTATAGGCGGCTACACCTTC.

Many counts were recorded for this clonotype. The chain carries TRBV27 and TRBJ1-1; 7 positions agree with TRBD1. Germline V gene sequence: CDR1 MNHEY, CDR2 SMNVEV (reference sequence). V shed 7 bases, J shed 5 bases, and the junction held 13 bases outside the gene matches. The CDR3 runs to 15 residues. The CDR3 DNA reads TGTGCCAGCACCCTATCCGCAGGGGGAATAACTGAAGCTTTCTTT. Amino acids: CASTLSAGGITEAFF.

This clonotype was picked up many times. The CDR3 bases are TGCAGTGCCCCGACAGGACTCAATCAGCCCCAGCATTTT. Residues: CSAPTGLNQPQHF. The rearrangement uses TRBV20-1 and TRBJ1-5, with D perhaps matching TRBD1 (6 bases). The germline gives CDR1 DFQATT, CDR2 SNEGSKA (reference sequence). The germline V and J ends were trimmed by 6 bases and 3 bases, with 12 bases remaining between them. The CDR3 has 13 amino acids.

This clonotype has a count of ten or more. The rearrangement links TRBV30 to TRBJ1-1, with D uncertain. The CDR3 extends over 12 amino acids. Germline assignment: CDR1 GTSNPN and CDR2 SVGIG (reference sequence). Between the trimmed V and J ends, which lost 7 bases and 3 bases, there was a span of 12 bases. For the CDR3, the DNA is TGTGCCTCGGGCCAGATGCACACTGAAGCTTTCTTT. It codes for CASGQMHTEAFF.

This clonotype was found a few times. The chain employs TRBV20-1 and TRBJ1-6; no clear D gene. CDR3 length: 19 residues. V was cut by 3 bases and J by 0 bases, with 21 bases left in between. Germline CDR1 is DFQATT and CDR2 is SNEGSKA (reference sequence). The CDR3 bases are TGCAGTGCTAGTCACGATCTAGGAGACTTCAGCTCCTATAATTCACCCCTCCACTTT. Translated: CSASHDLGDFSSYNSPLHF.

This clonotype was seen a few times. The chain couples TRBV20-1 to TRBJ2-7, with 8 nucleotides matching TRBD1. Germline loops: CDR1 DFQATT, CDR2 SNEGSKA (reference sequence). V shed 3 bases, J shed 3 bases, and the junction held 19 bases outside the gene matches. The CDR3 length is 18 residues. CDR3 amino acids: CSARDRESSRGDYYEQYF. CDR3 DNA: TGCAGTGCTAGGGACAGGGAAAGCTCCCGGGGCGACTACTACGAGCAGTACTTC.

In this sample, this clonotype turned up many times. This rearrangement joins TRBV10-3 to TRBJ2-7; TRBD2 aligns across 13 bases. Germline V CDR1 and CDR2: ENHRY, SYGVKD. Trimming cost V 10 bases and J 6 bases; bases outside gene matches: 12. The CDR3 has 15 residues. CDR3 sequence (DNA): TGTGCCACAATATCGACTAGCGGGAGGAGTGGCGAGCAGTACTTC. Translating it yields CATISTSGRSGEQYF.

The sample holds many counts of this clonotype. The genes are TRBV3-1 and TRBJ2-5; D unresolved. The V end lost 0 bases, the J end lost 3 bases, and 8 bases lay between the germline ends. The CDR3 has 14 residues. Germline CDR1 LGHDT, CDR2 YNNKEL (reference sequence). The CDR3 protein is CASSQESEEETQYF. In nucleotides, the CDR3 is TGTGCCAGCAGCCAAGAGAGCGAGGAAGAGACCCAGTACTTC.

The gene calls are TRBV3-1 and TRBJ2-2, with D perhaps matching TRBD2 (6 bases). V gave up 2 bases and J gave up 5 bases, with 15 bases separating them. Germline V gene lookup returns CDR1 LGHDT and CDR2 YNNKEL (reference sequence). This CDR3 is built from 16 residues. Written as DNA, the CDR3 is TGTGCCAGCAGCCAACCTAGGGACTCCTCAACCGGGGAGCTGTTTTTT. As protein: CASSQPRDSSTGELFF.

This clonotype was recorded at least ten times. This CDR3 reads CALQGANSPLHF. As DNA, the CDR3 is TGTGCCTTACAGGGGGCCAATTCACCCCTCCACTTT. The V call is TRBV30, the J call TRBJ1-6, with TRBD1 matching over 9 bases. The germline V gene encodes CDR1 GTSNPN and CDR2 SVGIG (reference sequence). The CDR3 sequence is 12 residues long. The trim removed 7 bases at V and 7 bases at J, leaving 2 bases unmatched.

This clonotype was detected only a few times. The missing conserved phenylalanine or tryptophan at the end of this CDR3 makes a read error likely. The chain is built from TRBV18 and TRBJ2-7; the match to TRBD1 covers 11 bases. J lost 6 bases, V lost 4 bases, and 5 bases had no gene match. CDR3 size: 14 residues. CDR1 KGHSH and CDR2 LQKENI come from the germline V gene. The CDR3 loop reads CASSQGDRGSEQYS. The CDR3 coding sequence is TGTGCCAGCTCACAAGGGGACAGGGGGAGCGAGCAGTACTCC.

This clonotype was recorded at least ten times. The rearrangement uses TRBV12-3 or TRBV12-4 and TRBJ1-2; D is ambiguous. This CDR3 is 11 amino acids long. V was cut by 8 bases and J by 8 bases, with 12 bases left in between. The CDR3 DNA sequence: TGTGCCAGCGAGGCGACGTACGGCTACACCTTC. Amino acid sequence: CASEATYGYTF.